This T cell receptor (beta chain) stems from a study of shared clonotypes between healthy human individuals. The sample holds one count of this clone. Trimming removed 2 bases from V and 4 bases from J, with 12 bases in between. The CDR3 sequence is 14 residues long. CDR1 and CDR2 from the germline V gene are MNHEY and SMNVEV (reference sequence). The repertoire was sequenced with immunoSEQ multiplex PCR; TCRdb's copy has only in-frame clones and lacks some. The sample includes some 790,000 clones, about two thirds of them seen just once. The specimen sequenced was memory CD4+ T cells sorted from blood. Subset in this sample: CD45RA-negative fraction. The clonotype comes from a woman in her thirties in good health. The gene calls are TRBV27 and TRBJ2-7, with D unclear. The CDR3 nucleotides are TGTGCCAGCAGTTTAAGTCCCACCAATTACGAGCAGTACTTC. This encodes CASSLSPTNYEQYF.